A single sample is the source of the 27 T cell receptor beta chains below, sequenced in a study of naive and memory T cell subsets. TCR cDNA received a 3' ligated oligonucleotide that carried a UMI. The SP2 primer and nested alpha and beta constant region primers amplified ligated cDNA in four rounds. TCRdb itself ran the 5' RACE reads through MiXCR, one entry per CDR3 protein. The top ten hold 8.5% to 10% of the sample, which has roughly 56,000 distinct CDR3 sequences, around 7.3% seen once. The receptor source for this set is a male donor in good health.

The V gene is TRBV11-2, the J gene TRBJ2-1; D is ambiguous. Trimming took 7 bases from V and 6 from J, leaving 16 bases between them. The CDR3 spans 14 residues. Germline loops: CDR1 SGHAT, CDR2 FQNNGV. CDR3 bases: TGTGCCAGCACCTCGGGCAGTCGCCTCAATGAGCAGTTCTTC. As protein: CASTSGSRLNEQFF.

This clonotype has more than one count but fewer than ten. The rearrangement links TRBV12-3 or TRBV12-4 to TRBJ2-2; 9 nucleotides agree with TRBD1. V shed 3 bases and J 1 base; nucleotides not matched to a gene: 3. The CDR3 has 16 amino acids. CDR3 in DNA: TGTGCCAGCAGTTTGCAGGGACAGGGGAACACCGGGGAGCTGTTTTTT. Residues: CASSLQGQGNTGELFF.

The chain employs TRBV2 and TRBJ2-1, with D possibly being TRBD1 (5 bases). CDR3 length equals 14 residues. The germline V gene has CDR1 SNHLY and CDR2 FYNNEI. The germline V and J ends were trimmed by 6 bases and 0 bases, with 9 bases remaining between them. CDR3 DNA: TGTGCCAGCAGGCAGGGAACCTCCTACAATGAGCAGTTCTTC. Encoded protein: CASRQGTSYNEQFF.

This clonotype was counted between two and nine times. This rearrangement joins TRBV7-9 to TRBJ2-5; 10 bases are shared with TRBD2. V lost 0 bases, J lost 4 bases, and 8 bases stayed unmatched. The CDR3 length is 17 residues. Looked up from germline, CDR1 is SEHNR and CDR2 is FQNEAQ (reference sequence). In DNA form, the CDR3 reads TGTGCCAGCAGCTTAGCCGGACTAGCGGAGTCGAGAGAGACCCAGTACTTC. Its translation: CASSLAGLAESRETQYF.

The genes are TRBV12-5 and TRBJ2-5; D is uncertain. The CDR3 has 12 amino acids. Looked up from germline, CDR1 is LGHNT and CDR2 is FRNRAP. The ends were cut back, 7 bases at V and 3 bases at J, with 9 bases in the middle. As DNA, the CDR3 is TGTGCTAGTGCGAGAGGTGAAGAGACCCAGTACTTC. Translated: CASARGEETQYF. The full variable domain, with the rest looked up from reference TRBV12-5 and TRBJ2-5, is DARVTQTPRHKVTEMGQEVTMRCQPILGHNTVFWYRQTMMQGLELLAYFRNRAPLDDSGMPKDRFSAEMPDATLATLKIQPSEPRDSAVYFCASARGEETQYFGPGTRLLVL.

The genes are TRBV3-1 and TRBJ2-6; D might be TRBD1 or TRBD2, each matching 5 bases. Germline V lookup: CDR1 LGHDT, CDR2 YNNKEL (reference sequence). The CDR3 sequence is 16 residues long. V was shortened by 3 bases and J by 0 bases, with 9 bases between the two germline ends. The DNA of the CDR3 is TGTGCCAGCAGCCATTCTGGGGGCTCTGGGGCCAACGTCCTGACTTTC. Translating gives CASSHSGGSGANVLTF. The whole variable domain, filled in from reference TRBV3-1 and TRBJ2-6, reads DTAVSQTPKYLVTQMGNDKSIKCEQNLGHDTMYWYKQDSKKFLKIMFSYNNKELIINETVPNRFSPKSPDKAHLNLHINSLELGDSAVYFCASSHSGGSGANVLTFGAGSRLTVL.

This clonotype has a count of ten or more. This chain links TRBV30 with TRBJ1-4; D is possibly TRBD1 (5 bases). The CDR3 spans 15 residues. V was trimmed by 3 bases and J by 3 bases, leaving 14 bases between them. Germline CDR1 is GTSNPN and CDR2 is SVGIG (reference sequence). CDR3 protein: CAWRRDYGANEKLFF. As DNA, the CDR3 is TGTGCCTGGAGGCGGGACTACGGGGCTAATGAAAAACTGTTTTTT.

The chain couples TRBV12-3 or TRBV12-4 to TRBJ2-1; 14 nucleotides align to TRBD2. The CDR3 has 14 amino acids. Unmatched junction bases numbered 2, after V lost 5 bases and J lost 8 bases. CDR3 bases: TGTGCCAGCAGTCCGGGACTAGCGGGAGATGAGCAGTTCTTC. As protein: CASSPGLAGDEQFF.

This clonotype was counted ten times or more. The chain links TRBV11-2 to TRBJ2-5, with 9 bases identical to TRBD2. Germline trimming cut 0 bases from V and 5 bases from J; bases unmatched to any gene: 7. The CDR3 extends over 16 amino acids. The V gene's germline CDR1 is SGHAT and CDR2 FQNNGV. CDR3 loop: CASSLERLAGTETQYF. The CDR3, as DNA: TGTGCCAGCAGCTTAGAAAGGCTAGCGGGGACGGAGACCCAGTACTTC.

This rearrangement joins TRBV30 to TRBJ1-1, with 9 bases aligning to TRBD1. With V trimmed by 5 bases and J by 4 bases, 8 bases remained unmatched. Germline V gene lookup returns CDR1 GTSNPN and CDR2 SVGIG (reference sequence). This CDR3 comprises 14 residues. For the CDR3, the DNA is TGTGCCTGGGCCCGGGACAGGGAGGCCACTGAAGCTTTCTTT. Encoded protein: CAWARDREATEAFF. The full variable domain, rest sourced from reference TRBV30 and TRBJ1-1, is SQTIHQWPATLVQPVGSPLSLECTVEGTSNPNLYWYRQAAGRGLQLLFYSVGIGQISSEVPQNLSASRPQDRQFILSSKKLLLSDSGFYLCAWARDREATEAFFGQGTRLTVV.

This chain joins TRBV18 and TRBJ1-5; the D gene is possibly TRBD1 (6 bases). Trimming removed 6 bases from V and 2 bases from J, with 11 bases in between. The CDR3 length is 14 residues. Germline CDR1 KGHSH, CDR2 LQKENI. CDR3 in amino acids: CASSAEGGNQPQHF. The CDR3 bases are TGTGCCAGCTCTGCCGAGGGGGGCAATCAGCCCCAGCATTTT.

A note on this clonotype: A read error may produce the germline difference seen at one junction end. The chain combines TRBV20-1 with TRBJ2-7, with 7 bases lining up with TRBD1. Germline V gene data show CDR1 as DFQATT and CDR2 as SNEGSKA (reference sequence). The CDR3 contains 15 residues. In DNA form, the CDR3 reads TGCAGTACTAGAGCTCCGGACAGGAGCTCCTACGAGCAGTACTTC. Translated, it gives CSTRAPDRSSYEQYF.

This clonotype has a handful of counts. The chain combines TRBV29-1 with TRBJ1-1; perhaps TRBD1 as D (5 bases). The germline gives CDR1 SQVTM, CDR2 ANQGSEA. The CDR3 totals 11 residues. V was clipped by 3 bases and J by 7 bases, with 9 bases between them. The CDR3 spells CSVDRGVEAFF. The DNA of the CDR3 is TGCAGCGTTGATAGGGGAGTTGAAGCTTTCTTT.

This chain joins TRBV7-2 and TRBJ2-4, with D tentatively TRBD1 or TRBD2 (5 bases each). The CDR3 consists of 15 residues. Germline CDR1 is SGHTA and CDR2 is FQGNSA. Trimming cost V 2 bases and J 3 bases, with 11 bases left between them. In nucleotides, the CDR3 is TGTGCCAGCAGCTTACCAGGGACCTACAAAAACATTCAGTACTTC. Translation gives CASSLPGTYKNIQYF.

This chain links TRBV29-1 with TRBJ1-1; 8 bases match TRBD1. This CDR3 spans 15 amino acids. J gave up 11 bases and V 5 bases, and 19 bases lay outside the gene matches. From germline, CDR1 is SQVTM and CDR2 ANQGSEA. Written as DNA, the CDR3 is TGCAGCGTTCGATCGGGACAGGCCTTTGCGGGGTTCGCTTTCTTT. This gives the protein CSVRSGQAFAGFAFF.

The chain recombines TRBV5-1 with TRBJ1-5; TRBD1 matches 9 bases. In germline, CDR1 is SGHRS, CDR2 YFSETQ. The CDR3 has 15 amino acids. The junction had 3 bases not matched to a gene; V was cut back by 1 base and J by 4 bases. The CDR3 nucleotides are TGCGCCAGCAGCTTGAGGACAGGGGATAATCAGCCCCAGCATTTT. Translated, it gives CASSLRTGDNQPQHF. Drawing the rest from reference TRBV5-1 and TRBJ1-5, the complete variable domain is KAGVTQTPRYLIKTRGQQVTLSCSPISGHRSVSWYQQTPGQGLQFLFEYFSETQRNKGNFPGRFSGRQFSNSRSEMNVSTLELGDSALYLCASSLRTGDNQPQHFGDGTRLSIL.

This clonotype was detected a few times. V is TRBV3-1 and J is TRBJ2-1; 12 nucleotides agree with TRBD2. Germline CDR1 reads LGHDT; CDR2 reads YNNKEL (reference sequence). The CDR3 runs 16 residues. The trim removed 5 bases at V and 8 bases at J, leaving 10 bases unmatched. The CDR3 loop reads CASSFRLAGVEYEQFF. CDR3 sequence (DNA): TGTGCCAGCAGCTTTCGACTAGCGGGAGTAGAGTATGAGCAGTTCTTC.

This clonotype was observed many times. V is TRBV5-6 and J is TRBJ2-7, with a possible D match to TRBD1 (5 bases). This CDR3 spans 14 amino acids. V shed 4 bases and J shed 3 bases, with 14 bases lying between them. Per germline, CDR1 SGHDT and CDR2 YYEEEE. The chain's CDR3 is CASSPPAGNYEQYF. For the CDR3, the DNA is TGTGCCAGCAGCCCCCCGGCAGGGAACTACGAGCAGTACTTC.

V and J are TRBV4-1 and TRBJ2-2, with D hard to call. Germline lookup yields CDR1 MGHRA and CDR2 YSYEKL. The CDR3 sequence is 16 residues long. V lost 1 base and J lost 4, with 13 bases in between. Written as DNA, the CDR3 is TGCGCCAGCAGCCAAGTTTTGGGCGTCAGCACCGGGGAGCTGTTTTTT. Encoded protein: CASSQVLGVSTGELFF.

The chain uses TRBV11-1 and TRBJ2-1; a possible D gene is TRBD1 (5 bases). This CDR3 comprises 14 residues. The V gene's germline CDR1 is SGHAT and CDR2 FQDESV (reference sequence). The ends were cut back, 5 bases at V and 9 bases at J, with 17 bases in the middle. The DNA for the CDR3 is TGTGCCAGCAGCCACCCGACAGTTTTAGGTGAGCAGTTCTTC. Translation gives CASSHPTVLGEQFF.

The sample holds many counts of this clonotype. This chain links TRBV20-1 with TRBJ2-3; maybe TRBD2 (6 bases). CDR1 is DFQATT, CDR2 SNEGSKA, per germline (reference sequence). The CDR3 has 16 amino acids. Trimming took off 2 bases at V and 3 bases at J, with 18 bases between the two ends. The CDR3 protein is CSARLTGTSQTDTQYF. Written as DNA, the CDR3 is TGCAGTGCTAGACTTACCGGGACTTCCCAGACAGATACGCAGTATTTT.

This clonotype was observed a handful of times. The CDR3 sequence is CSVYSGAGGFKTQYF. CDR3 nucleotides: TGCAGCGTTTACTCCGGGGCAGGGGGCTTCAAGACCCAGTACTTC. V gene TRBV29-1 combines with J gene TRBJ2-5; 8 positions agree with TRBD1. The V and J ends lost 5 bases and 6 bases, in that order; junction bases with no gene match: 14. CDR1 and CDR2 (germline): SQVTM, ANQGSEA. The CDR3 runs 15 residues.

The chain uses TRBV6-5 and TRBJ1-5; TRBD1 matches 7 bases. Germline CDR1 reads MNHEY; CDR2 reads SVGAGI. The CDR3 is 15 residues long. V was clipped by 5 bases and J by 1 base; unmatched bases: 5. The CDR3 protein is CASSRQGSSNQPQHF. The CDR3 DNA is TGTGCCAGCAGTCGACAGGGATCGAGCAATCAGCCCCAGCATTTT.

This clonotype occurred a few times. The chain links TRBV19 to TRBJ1-2, with TRBD1 matching 8 bases. This CDR3 is built from 15 residues. With 8 bases clipped from V and 5 bases from J, the junction kept 13 bases outside the gene matches. CDR1 is LNHDA and CDR2 is SQIVND in the germline V gene (reference sequence). The CDR3 sequence: CASRLRGLGDYGYTF. The CDR3 DNA is TGTGCCAGTCGTCTCAGGGGGCTTGGGGATTATGGCTACACCTTC.

This clonotype has a handful of counts. J is TRBJ1-5 and V is TRBV9; D not certain. In germline, CDR1 is SGDLS, CDR2 YYNGEE. The CDR3 covers 13 residues. V was clipped by 0 bases and J by 7 bases, with 8 bases between them. The CDR3 loop reads CASSVDFDQPQHF. The CDR3 DNA sequence: TGTGCCAGCAGCGTAGATTTCGACCAGCCCCAGCATTTT. Combining the CDR3 with reference TRBV9 and TRBJ1-5 gives the whole variable domain DSGVTQTPKHLITATGQRVTLRCSPRSGDLSVYWYQQSLDQGLQFLIQYYNGEERAKGNILERFSAQQFPDLHSELNLSSLELGDSALYFCASSVDFDQPQHFGDGTRLSIL.

The chain has TRBV24-1 and TRBJ2-2, with 7 bases fitting TRBD1. Germline V gives CDR1 KGHDR, CDR2 SFDVKD. V shed 9 bases, J shed 3 bases, and the junction held 6 bases outside the gene matches. The length of the CDR3 is 14 residues. The CDR3 DNA reads TGTGCCACCTCCGACAGGGATGACACCGGGGAGCTGTTTTTT. Its translation is CATSDRDDTGELFF.

This clonotype has a handful of counts. The chain carries TRBV5-4 and TRBJ2-1, with TRBD2 identical over 8 bases. Germline trimming cut 3 bases from V and 12 bases from J; bases unmatched to any gene: 14. Germline assignment: CDR1 SGHNT and CDR2 YYREEE (reference sequence). The CDR3 loop spans 15 amino acids. The chain's CDR3 is CASSSRTSPYGGQFF. The CDR3 DNA follows: TGTGCCAGCAGCTCTCGGACTAGCCCCTATGGGGGGCAGTTCTTC.